These 21 T cell receptor beta chains were all obtained from the same sample, sequenced in a study of tumor-infiltrating lymphocytes in oesophageal squamous cell carcinoma. Using its own MiXCR run on the PCR reads, TCRdb lists one record per CDR3 protein. The data show 15,000 to 20,000 distinct CDR3 sequences, with approximately 40% seen just once and less than 15% held by the top ten. Input material: normal esophageal tissue next to the tumor. The receptor source for this set is a male donor with esophageal squamous cell carcinoma.

In regard to this clonotype: A much more abundant neighbour one base away suggests this may be a read error. The rearrangement joins TRBV5-1 to TRBJ2-1; D gene uncertain. The J call may not be correct, given that the DNA end is closer to TRBJ2-7. The CDR3 has 17 residues. The germline V gene has CDR1 SGHRS and CDR2 YFSETQ. CDR3 amino acids: CASSLVHVRSSYNEQYF. As DNA, the CDR3 is TGCGCCAGCAGCTTGGTTCACGTGAGGAGCTCCTACAATGAGCAGTACTTC.

This chain uses TRBV7-4 with TRBJ2-1; no firm D call. The J call may be mistaken, given a closer DNA end match to TRBJ2-7. The CDR3 has 14 residues. Germline V gene lookup returns CDR1 SGHVT and CDR2 SQSDAQ. CDR3 sequence reads: CASSRTPGTYEQYF. The CDR3 DNA reads TGTGCCAGCAGTAGGACCCCAGGAACCTACGAGCAGTACTTC.

This clonotype was observed a handful of times. The genes are TRBV5-1 and TRBJ1-4; TRBD1 might be the D (5 bases). The germline gives CDR1 SGHRS, CDR2 YFSETQ. The V and J ends lost 0 bases and 7 bases respectively, with 10 bases between them. There are 14 residues in the CDR3. DNA of the CDR3: TGCGCCAGCAGCTTGGTGCAGGGAGGTGAAAAACTGTTTTTT. Protein product: CASSLVQGGEKLFF.

This clonotype has ten or more counts. The chain employs TRBV19 and TRBJ2-7; D not resolved. The germline gives CDR1 LNHDA, CDR2 SQIVND (reference sequence). V shed 3 bases and J shed 6 bases, with 12 bases lying between them. The CDR3 covers 13 residues. The CDR3 nucleotides read TGTGCCAGTAGTATGAGTAGTTTGCGCGAGCAGTACTTC. Translating gives CASSMSSLREQYF.

The chain is built from TRBV12-3 or TRBV12-4 and TRBJ2-6; D gene ambiguous. The CDR3 loop spans 15 amino acids. The V end was cut by 5 bases, the J end by 0 bases, with 8 bases between. Here the CDR3 reads CASSLRSSGANVLTF. CDR3 in DNA: TGTGCCAGCAGTCTGCGGAGCTCTGGGGCCAACGTCCTGACTTTC.

The chain joins TRBV28 to TRBJ1-2; TRBD1 is a possible D gene (6 bases). V lost 7 bases, J lost 0 bases, and 9 bases lay in between. Germline lookup yields CDR1 MDHEN and CDR2 SYDVKM. CDR3 length equals 13 residues. This chain's CDR3 is CASTGQTNYGYTF. CDR3 DNA sequence: TGTGCCAGCACCGGACAGACTAACTATGGCTACACCTTC.

This clonotype was seen a few times. The chain uses TRBV2 and TRBJ2-3, with TRBD2 matching over 7 bases. Trimming cost V 3 bases and J 6 bases; bases outside gene matches: 6. Per germline, CDR1 SNHLY and CDR2 FYNNEI. The CDR3 length is 14 residues. This chain's CDR3 is CASSEAGVMDTQYF. As DNA, the CDR3 is TGTGCCAGCAGTGAGGCGGGAGTAATGGATACGCAGTATTTT.

This chain links TRBV6-1 with TRBJ2-1, with 11 bases aligning to TRBD2. The better agreement between TRBJ2-7 and the DNA end casts doubt on the J call. Germline assignment: CDR1 MNHNS and CDR2 SASEGT. This CDR3 has 17 residues. The chain's CDR3 is CASSPFSGGAYSYEQYF. CDR3 bases: TGTGCCAGCAGCCCGTTTAGCGGGGGGGCCTACTCCTACGAGCAGTACTTC.

Many counts were recorded for this clonotype. The rearrangement links TRBV28 to TRBJ2-5, with D unclear. From germline, CDR1 is MDHEN and CDR2 SYDVKM. The V gene lost 11 bases and the J gene lost 5 bases, with 18 bases spanning the gap. There are 13 residues in the CDR3. The CDR3, as DNA: TGTGCCTACAGCAGACGAGGTGTGGAGACCCAGTACTTC. Amino acid sequence: CAYSRRGVETQYF.

To note about this clonotype: It may be a read error: a sequence one base away is much more abundant. The chain recombines TRBV6-5 with TRBJ2-1; TRBD1 might be the D (6 bases). CDR1 MNHEY and CDR2 SVGAGI come from the germline V gene. The CDR3 has 15 residues. CDR3 bases: TGTCCCAGCAGTTACTGGACAGTAAGGTTCTCACCCCTCCACTTC. It specifies CPSSYWTVRFSPLHF.

Comments on this clonotype: A much larger clonotype is one base distant, so this may be a read error. This sequence joins TRBV27 and TRBJ2-3; D call uncertain. This CDR3 comprises 13 residues. Looked up from germline, CDR1 is MNHEY and CDR2 is SMNVEV (reference sequence). CDR3: CASSYTRTDTQCF. The DNA for the CDR3 is TGTGCCAGCAGTTATACCCGCACAGATACGCAGTGTTTT.

This chain connects TRBV27 to TRBJ2-4; D possibly corresponds to TRBD2 (5 bases). Near its end, the DNA agrees better with TRBJ2-7, so the J call may be wrong. CDR1 is MNHEY and CDR2 is SMNVEV in the germline V gene (reference sequence). The CDR3 has 14 residues. The CDR3 is CASSTRSGSYEQYF. The CDR3 DNA is TGTGCCAGCAGCACCCGAAGCGGTTCCTACGAGCAGTACTTC.

The genes are TRBV5-4 and TRBJ2-7; D is unclear. Germline-derived CDR1 and CDR2 are SGHNT and YYREEE (reference sequence). V lost 0 bases to trimming and J lost 6 bases, with 10 bases between them. The CDR3 runs 13 residues. DNA of the CDR3: TGTGCCAGCAGCTTGGGGGCAGGCGGCGAGCAGTACTTC. Translation: CASSLGAGGEQYF.

Remarks on this clonotype: At one end, the junction sequence differs from germline, possibly due to a read error. The chain links TRBV6-1 to TRBJ1-1; D perhaps matches TRBD1 (5 bases). Germline CDR1 reads MNHNS; CDR2 reads SASEGT. CDR3 size: 13 residues. This CDR3 reads CASSGPGTGWAVF. The CDR3 coding sequence is TGTGCCAGCAGCGGTCCCGGAACAGGTTGGGCTGTCTTT.

This clonotype was detected only a few times. The chain carries TRBV4-3 and TRBJ2-7, with 8 bases aligning to TRBD2. V shed 1 base and J 4 bases; nucleotides not matched to a gene: 6. Germline loops: CDR1 LGHNA, CDR2 YSLEER. The CDR3 runs 15 residues. The chain's CDR3 is CASSQGDGRGYEQYF. DNA for the CDR3: TGCGCCAGCAGCCAAGGTGACGGGAGGGGATACGAGCAGTACTTC.

The chain combines TRBV7-4 with TRBJ2-1; the match to TRBD2 covers 12 bases. V was clipped by 1 base and J by 6 bases; unmatched bases: 7. CDR1 SGHVT and CDR2 SQSDAQ come from the germline V gene. The CDR3 is 17 amino acids. CDR3 sequence: CASSLGWLAGGFNEQFF. CDR3 in DNA: TGTGCCAGCAGCTTAGGGTGGCTAGCGGGAGGGTTCAATGAGCAGTTCTTC.

The chain uses TRBV7-2 and TRBJ2-7; perhaps TRBD1 as D (6 bases). This CDR3 contains 15 residues. CDR1 is SGHTA, CDR2 FQGNSA, per germline. V lost 1 base to trimming and J lost 2 bases, with 12 bases between them. The CDR3 sequence: CASSLEQGRAYEQYF. The CDR3 DNA reads TGTGCCAGCAGCTTAGAACAGGGACGAGCCTACGAGCAGTACTTC.

V gene TRBV12-3 or TRBV12-4 combines with J gene TRBJ2-7; tentatively, D is TRBD2 (5 bases). The J call could be wrong; TRBJ2-5 is a better fit for the DNA end. The CDR3 runs to 15 residues. CDR3 amino acids: CASSNTTGLPGTQYF. CDR3 nucleotide sequence: TGTGCCAGCAGCAACACTACTGGACTCCCAGGGACCCAGTACTTC.

This clonotype was observed once. The chain uses TRBV7-2 and TRBJ2-7; D might be TRBD2 (5 bases). The CDR3 covers 14 residues. V shed 4 bases and J shed 0 bases, with 10 bases lying between them. Germline V gives CDR1 SGHTA, CDR2 FQGNSA. CDR3 region: CASSSYRGSYEQYF. The CDR3 bases are TGTGCCAGCAGCTCTTACCGGGGCTCCTACGAGCAGTACTTC.

This clonotype was counted between two and nine times. The chain is built from TRBV4-2 and TRBJ2-1; 11 positions match TRBD1. The J call may be faulty, since TRBJ2-7 better matches the DNA end. CDR3 length: 18 amino acids. CDR1 is LGHNA, CDR2 YNFKEQ, per germline. Written as DNA, the CDR3 is TGTGCCAGCAGCCAACGTGCAAGGGGACAGGGGGGAAGCTACGAGCAGTACTTC. It specifies CASSQRARGQGGSYEQYF.

The V call is TRBV10-2, the J call TRBJ2-1; the match to TRBD1 covers 11 bases. The J call could be wrong; TRBJ2-7 is a better fit for the DNA end. Germline V gene lookup returns CDR1 WSHSY and CDR2 SAAADI. The CDR3 consists of 12 residues. CDR3 in DNA: TGCGCCAGCAGGGACAGGGGGCGGGAGCAGTACTTC. Encoded protein: CASRDRGREQYF.